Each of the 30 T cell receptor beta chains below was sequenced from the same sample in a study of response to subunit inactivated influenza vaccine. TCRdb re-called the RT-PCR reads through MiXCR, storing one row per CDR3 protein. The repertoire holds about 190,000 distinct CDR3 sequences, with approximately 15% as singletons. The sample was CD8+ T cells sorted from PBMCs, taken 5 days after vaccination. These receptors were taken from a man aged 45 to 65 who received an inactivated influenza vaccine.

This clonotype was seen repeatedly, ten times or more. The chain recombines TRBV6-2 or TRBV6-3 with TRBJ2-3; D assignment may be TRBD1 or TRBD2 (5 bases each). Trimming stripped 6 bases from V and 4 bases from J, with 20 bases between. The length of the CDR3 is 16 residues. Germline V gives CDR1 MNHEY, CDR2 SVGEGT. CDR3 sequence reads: CASSLRGGYVADTQYF. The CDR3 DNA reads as TGTGCCAGCAGCCTCCGGGGCGGCTATGTTGCAGATACGCAGTATTTT.

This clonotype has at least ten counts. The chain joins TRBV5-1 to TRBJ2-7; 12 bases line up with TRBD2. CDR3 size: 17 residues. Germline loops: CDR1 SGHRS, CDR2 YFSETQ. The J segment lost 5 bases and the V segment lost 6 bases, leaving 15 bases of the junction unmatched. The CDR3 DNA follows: TGCGCCAGCACTTCATCGCCGGGACTAGCGGGTAGTCACGAGCAGTACTTC. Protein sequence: CASTSSPGLAGSHEQYF.

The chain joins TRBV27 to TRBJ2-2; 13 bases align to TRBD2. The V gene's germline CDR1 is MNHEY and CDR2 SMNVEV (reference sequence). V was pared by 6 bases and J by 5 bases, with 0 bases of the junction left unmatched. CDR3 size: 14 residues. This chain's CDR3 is CASRGLAGTGELFF. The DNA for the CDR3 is TGTGCCAGCAGGGGACTAGCGGGAACCGGGGAGCTGTTTTTT.

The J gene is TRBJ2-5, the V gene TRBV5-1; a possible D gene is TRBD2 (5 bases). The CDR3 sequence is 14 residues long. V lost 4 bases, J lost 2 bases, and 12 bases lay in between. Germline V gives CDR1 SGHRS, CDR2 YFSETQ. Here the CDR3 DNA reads TGCGCCAGCAGCACATTCCCGGGACAAGAGACCCAGTACTTC. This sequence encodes CASSTFPGQETQYF.

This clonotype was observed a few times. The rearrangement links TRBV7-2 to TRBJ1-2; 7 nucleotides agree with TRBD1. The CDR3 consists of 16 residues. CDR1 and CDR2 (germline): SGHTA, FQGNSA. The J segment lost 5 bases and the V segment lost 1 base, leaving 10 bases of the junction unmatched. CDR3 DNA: TGTGCCAGCAGCTTAGAGTGGGACAGCCTTGGGTATGGCTACACCTTC. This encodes CASSLEWDSLGYGYTF.

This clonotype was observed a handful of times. CDR3 in DNA: TGTGCCAGCAGTCTGAGCCATTATCCAGGAAACACCATATATTTT. Protein product: CASSLSHYPGNTIYF. The chain links TRBV2 to TRBJ1-3; D not resolved. In germline, CDR1 is SNHLY, CDR2 FYNNEI. This CDR3 contains 15 residues. V lost 5 bases and J 4 bases, leaving 15 bases between the germline ends.

The CDR3 here is CASSLGDRGRYEQYF. CDR3 DNA: TGTGCCAGCAGTTTAGGGGACAGGGGGCGGTACGAGCAGTACTTC. The J gene is TRBJ2-7, the V gene TRBV28; TRBD1 aligns across 12 bases. Trimming removed 2 bases from V and 4 bases from J; junction bases left unmatched: 3. Germline CDR1 is MDHEN and CDR2 is SYDVKM. This CDR3 is built from 15 residues.

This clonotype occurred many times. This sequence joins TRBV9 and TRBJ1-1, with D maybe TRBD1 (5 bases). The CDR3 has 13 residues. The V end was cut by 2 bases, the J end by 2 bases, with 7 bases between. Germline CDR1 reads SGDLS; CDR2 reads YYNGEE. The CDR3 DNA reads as TGTGCCAGCAGCGTTGGGGCAAACACTGAAGCTTTCTTT. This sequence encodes CASSVGANTEAFF.

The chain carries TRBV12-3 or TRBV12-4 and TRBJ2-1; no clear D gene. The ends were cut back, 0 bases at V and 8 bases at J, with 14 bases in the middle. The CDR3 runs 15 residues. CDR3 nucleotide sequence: TGTGCCAGCAGTTTAGCGGAGACGGTCAGCGATGAGCAGTTCTTC. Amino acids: CASSLAETVSDEQFF.

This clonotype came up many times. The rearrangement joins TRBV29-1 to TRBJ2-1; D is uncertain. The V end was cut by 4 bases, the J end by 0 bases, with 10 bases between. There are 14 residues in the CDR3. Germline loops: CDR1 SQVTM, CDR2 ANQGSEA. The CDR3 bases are TGCAGCGTTGTGAGCACTGCCTCCTACAATGAGCAGTTCTTC. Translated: CSVVSTASYNEQFF.

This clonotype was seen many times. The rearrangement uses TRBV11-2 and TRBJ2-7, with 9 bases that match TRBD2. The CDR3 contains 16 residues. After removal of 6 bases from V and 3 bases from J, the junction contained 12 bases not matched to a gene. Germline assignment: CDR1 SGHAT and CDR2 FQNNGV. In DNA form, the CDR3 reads TGTGCCAGCAGTTTGATTCTAGCGGGGACCAGCTACGAGCAGTACTTC. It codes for CASSLILAGTSYEQYF.

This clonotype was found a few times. The CDR3 spells CASSFDVYEQYF. CDR3 DNA sequence: TGTGCCAGCAGCTTTGACGTCTACGAGCAGTACTTC. The V and J genes are TRBV7-9 and TRBJ2-7; D remains ambiguous. The length of the CDR3 is 12 residues. The V end lost 3 bases, the J end lost 3 bases, and 6 bases lay between the germline ends. Looked up from germline, CDR1 is SEHNR and CDR2 is FQNEAQ (reference sequence).

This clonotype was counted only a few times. The CDR3 DNA reads TGTGCCATACCGGGACAGGGGGCAGGCGATGGCTACACCTTC. Translation gives CAIPGQGAGDGYTF. This sequence joins TRBV6-1 and TRBJ1-2; 12 bases are shared with TRBD1. CDR1 is MNHNS and CDR2 is SASEGT in the germline V gene. Trimming took 10 bases from V and 6 from J; bases not matched to a gene: 9. The CDR3 is 14 amino acids.

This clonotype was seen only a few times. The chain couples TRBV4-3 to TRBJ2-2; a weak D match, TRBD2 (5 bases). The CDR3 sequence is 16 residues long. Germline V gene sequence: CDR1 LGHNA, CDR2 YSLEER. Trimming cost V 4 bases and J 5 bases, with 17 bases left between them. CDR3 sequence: CASSLGSPEGTGELFF. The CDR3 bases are TGCGCCAGCAGCCTGGGGAGCCCCGAGGGAACCGGGGAGCTGTTTTTT.

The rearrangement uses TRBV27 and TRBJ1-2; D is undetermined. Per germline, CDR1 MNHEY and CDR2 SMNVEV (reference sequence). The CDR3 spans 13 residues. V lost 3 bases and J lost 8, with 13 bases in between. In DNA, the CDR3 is TGTGCCAGCAGTTTTTTCGGAGAGGAGGGCTACACCTTC. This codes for CASSFFGEEGYTF.

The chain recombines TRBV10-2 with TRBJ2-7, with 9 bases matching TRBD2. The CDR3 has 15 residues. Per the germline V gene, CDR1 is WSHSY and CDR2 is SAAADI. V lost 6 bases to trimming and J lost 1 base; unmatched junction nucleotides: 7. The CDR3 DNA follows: TGCGCCAGCAGAGAAGCGGGGGGCTTTTCCTACGAGCAGTACTTC. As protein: CASREAGGFSYEQYF.

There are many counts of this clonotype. The CDR3: CASGESPYEQYF. As DNA, the CDR3 is TGTGCCAGCGGGGAATCTCCCTACGAGCAGTACTTC. The chain combines TRBV7-6 with TRBJ2-7; D uncertain. Trimming pared 8 bases from V and 2 bases from J, leaving 10 bases between. The CDR3 loop spans 12 amino acids. The germline gives CDR1 SGHVS, CDR2 FNYEAQ.

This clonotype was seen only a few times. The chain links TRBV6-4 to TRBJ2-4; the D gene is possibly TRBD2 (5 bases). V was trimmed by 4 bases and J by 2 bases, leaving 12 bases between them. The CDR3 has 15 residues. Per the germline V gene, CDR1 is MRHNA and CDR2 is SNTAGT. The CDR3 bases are TGTGCCAGCAGTGGAGGAGGAGGATCCAAAAACATTCAGTACTTC. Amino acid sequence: CASSGGGGSKNIQYF.

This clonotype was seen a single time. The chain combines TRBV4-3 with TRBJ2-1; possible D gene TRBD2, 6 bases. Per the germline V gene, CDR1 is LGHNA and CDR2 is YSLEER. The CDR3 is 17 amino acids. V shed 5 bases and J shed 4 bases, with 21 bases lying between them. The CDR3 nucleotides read TGCGCCAGCAGCTTGCCCTCCGGGACTGACTTTTACAATGAGCAGTTCTTC. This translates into CASSLPSGTDFYNEQFF.

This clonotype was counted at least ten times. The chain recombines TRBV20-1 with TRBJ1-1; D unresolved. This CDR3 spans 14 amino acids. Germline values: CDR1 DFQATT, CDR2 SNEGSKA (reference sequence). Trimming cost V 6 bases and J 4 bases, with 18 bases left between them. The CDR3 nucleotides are TGCAGTGCCTCTCATCTTCGATTGGGCACTGAAGCTTTCTTT. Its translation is CSASHLRLGTEAFF.

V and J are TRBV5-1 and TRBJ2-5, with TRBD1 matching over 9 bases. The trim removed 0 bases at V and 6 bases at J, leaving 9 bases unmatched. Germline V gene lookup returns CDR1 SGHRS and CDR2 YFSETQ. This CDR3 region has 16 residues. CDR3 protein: CASSLAAGQGPQTQYF. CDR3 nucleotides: TGCGCCAGCAGCTTGGCCGCGGGACAGGGTCCTCAGACCCAGTACTTC.

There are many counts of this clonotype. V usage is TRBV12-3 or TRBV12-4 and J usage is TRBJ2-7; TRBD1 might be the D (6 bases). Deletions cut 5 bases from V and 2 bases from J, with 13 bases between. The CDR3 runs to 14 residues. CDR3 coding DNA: TGTGCCAGCAGTGCCCACAGGGACGCCTACGAGCAGTACTTC. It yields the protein CASSAHRDAYEQYF.

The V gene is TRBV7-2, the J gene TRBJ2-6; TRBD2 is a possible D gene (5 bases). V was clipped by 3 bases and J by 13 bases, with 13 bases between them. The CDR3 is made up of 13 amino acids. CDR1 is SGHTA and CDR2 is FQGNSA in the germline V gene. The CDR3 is CASSLEDGAVLTF. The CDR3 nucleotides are TGTGCCAGCAGCTTGGAGGATGGAGCGGTCCTGACTTTC.

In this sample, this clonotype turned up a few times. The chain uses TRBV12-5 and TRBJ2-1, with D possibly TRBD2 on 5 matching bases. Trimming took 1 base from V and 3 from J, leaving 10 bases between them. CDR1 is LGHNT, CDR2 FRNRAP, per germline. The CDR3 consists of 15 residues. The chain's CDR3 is CASGLGLSDYNEQFF. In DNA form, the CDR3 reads TGTGCTAGTGGTTTGGGACTATCCGACTACAATGAGCAGTTCTTC.

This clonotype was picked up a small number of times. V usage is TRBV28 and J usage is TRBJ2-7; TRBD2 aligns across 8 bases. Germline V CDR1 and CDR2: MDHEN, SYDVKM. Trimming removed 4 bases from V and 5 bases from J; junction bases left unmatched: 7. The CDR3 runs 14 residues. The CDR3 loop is CASSSLAGYDEQYF. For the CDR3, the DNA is TGTGCCAGCAGTTCCTTAGCGGGATACGACGAGCAGTACTTC.

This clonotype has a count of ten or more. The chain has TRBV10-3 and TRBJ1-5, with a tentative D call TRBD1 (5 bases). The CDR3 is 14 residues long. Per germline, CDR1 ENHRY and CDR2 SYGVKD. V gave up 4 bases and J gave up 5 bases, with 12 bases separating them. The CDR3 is CAISVRDGYQPQHF. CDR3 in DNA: TGTGCCATCAGTGTTAGGGACGGATATCAGCCCCAGCATTTT.

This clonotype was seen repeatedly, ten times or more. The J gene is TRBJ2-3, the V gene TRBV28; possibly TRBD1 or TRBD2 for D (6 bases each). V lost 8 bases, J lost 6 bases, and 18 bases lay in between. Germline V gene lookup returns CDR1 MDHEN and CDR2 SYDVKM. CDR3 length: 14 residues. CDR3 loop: CASLRAGEADTQYF. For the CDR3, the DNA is TGTGCCAGCCTACGGGCAGGGGAGGCGGATACGCAGTATTTT.

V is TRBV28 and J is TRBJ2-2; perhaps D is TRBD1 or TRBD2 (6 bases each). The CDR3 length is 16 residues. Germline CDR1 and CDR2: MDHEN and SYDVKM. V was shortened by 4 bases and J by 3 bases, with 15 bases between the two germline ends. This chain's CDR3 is CASSSTPGAYTGELFF. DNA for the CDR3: TGTGCCAGCAGTTCTACTCCGGGGGCTTACACCGGGGAGCTGTTTTTT.

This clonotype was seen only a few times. The DNA of the CDR3 is TGTGCCAGCAGCCAAGACGGTGGGGGTGGCGAAAAACTGTTTTTT. It codes for CASSQDGGGGEKLFF. V usage is TRBV14 and J usage is TRBJ1-4, with D possibly being TRBD1 (5 bases). The V and J ends lost 0 bases and 8 bases respectively, with 13 bases between them. The germline gives CDR1 SGHDN, CDR2 FVKESK. CDR3 length equals 15 residues.

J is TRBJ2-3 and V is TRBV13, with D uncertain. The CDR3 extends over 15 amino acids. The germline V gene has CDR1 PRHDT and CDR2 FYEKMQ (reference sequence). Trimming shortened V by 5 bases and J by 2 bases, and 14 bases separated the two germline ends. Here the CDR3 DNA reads TGTGCCAGCAGCGGCGGACGGACCTACACAGATACGCAGTATTTT. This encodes CASSGGRTYTDTQYF.